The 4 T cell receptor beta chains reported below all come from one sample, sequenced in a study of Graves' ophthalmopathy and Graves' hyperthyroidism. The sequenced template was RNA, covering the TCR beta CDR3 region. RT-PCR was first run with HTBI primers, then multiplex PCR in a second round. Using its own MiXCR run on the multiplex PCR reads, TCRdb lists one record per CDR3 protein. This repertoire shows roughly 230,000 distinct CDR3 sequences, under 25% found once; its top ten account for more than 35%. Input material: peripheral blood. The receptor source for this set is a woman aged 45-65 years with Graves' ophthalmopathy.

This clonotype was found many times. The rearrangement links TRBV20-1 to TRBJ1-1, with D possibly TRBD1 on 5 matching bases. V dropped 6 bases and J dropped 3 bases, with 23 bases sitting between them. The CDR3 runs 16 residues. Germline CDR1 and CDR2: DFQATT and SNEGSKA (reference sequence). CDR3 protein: CSASGRGILRDTEAFF. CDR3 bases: TGCAGTGCCAGCGGGAGGGGAATACTTAGGGACACTGAAGCTTTCTTT.

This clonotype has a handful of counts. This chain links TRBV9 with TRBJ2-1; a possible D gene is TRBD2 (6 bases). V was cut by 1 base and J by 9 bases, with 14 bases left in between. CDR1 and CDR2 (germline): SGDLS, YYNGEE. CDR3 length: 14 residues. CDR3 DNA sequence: TGTGCCAGCAGCGTAATTCTGGGCGGGGCTGAGCAGTTCTTC. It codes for CASSVILGGAEQFF. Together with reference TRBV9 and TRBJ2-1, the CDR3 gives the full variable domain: DSGVTQTPKHLITATGQRVTLRCSPRSGDLSVYWYQQSLDQGLQFLIQYYNGEERAKGNILERFSAQQFPDLHSELNLSSLELGDSALYFCASSVILGGAEQFFGPGTRLTVL.

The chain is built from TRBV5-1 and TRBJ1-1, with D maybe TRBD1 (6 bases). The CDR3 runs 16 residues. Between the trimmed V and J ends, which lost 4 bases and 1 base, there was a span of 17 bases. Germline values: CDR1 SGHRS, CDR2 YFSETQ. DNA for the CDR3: TGCGCCAGCAGCCACGGGACACCTAAAGGGAACACTGAAGCTTTCTTT. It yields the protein CASSHGTPKGNTEAFF. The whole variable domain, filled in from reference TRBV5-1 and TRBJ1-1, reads KAGVTQTPRYLIKTRGQQVTLSCSPISGHRSVSWYQQTPGQGLQFLFEYFSETQRNKGNFPGRFSGRQFSNSRSEMNVSTLELGDSALYLCASSHGTPKGNTEAFFGQGTRLTVV.

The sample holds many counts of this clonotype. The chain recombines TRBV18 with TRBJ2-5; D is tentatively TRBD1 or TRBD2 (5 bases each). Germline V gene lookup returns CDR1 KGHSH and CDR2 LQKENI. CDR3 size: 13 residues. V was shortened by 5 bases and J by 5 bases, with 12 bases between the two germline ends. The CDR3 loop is CASSTGTRETQYF. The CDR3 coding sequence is TGTGCCAGCTCAACCGGGACCCGGGAGACCCAGTACTTC.